This T cell receptor beta chain came from a study of blood T cell repertoires in COVID-19. Study as a whole: Both acute and convalescent COVID-19 samples were obtained from the United States, Italy and Spain. Nucleic acid was either cDNA or gDNA, and it came from T cells, B-cell-depleted T cells, or PBMCs.

Libraries were prepared by immunoSEQ multiplex PCR; TCRdb keeps only in-frame clonotypes and omits some of them. The sample consists of more than 200,000 clones, 65% to 85% of them appearing once. The germline gives CDR1 SGHRS, CDR2 YFSETQ. The trim removed 4 bases at V and 6 bases at J, leaving 4 bases unmatched. The CDR3 extends over 14 amino acids. The material sequenced was peripheral blood. This clonotype was sampled from a man aged 40-49 years with active or convalescent COVID-19. This chain joins TRBV5-1 and TRBJ2-1; 10 bases map to TRBD1. The CDR3 DNA follows: TGCGCCAGCAGCACTTGGACAGGGGGCAATGAGCAGTTCTTC. Its protein is CASSTWTGGNEQFF.